These 26 T cell receptor beta chains were sequenced from one sample in a study of T cells in women clearing cervical HPV infection. The assay was immunoSEQ multiplex PCR, and TCRdb's table has in-frame clones only and misses some. Its clone listing holds about 39,000 clones. What was sequenced was blood buffy coat. Every receptor here comes from a woman aged 18 to 75 with a cervical HPV16 infection that either progressed to CIN3+ or cleared (not recorded which).

This clone is called medium-sized (0.01 to 0.1%) based on its frequency. Read data end 3 residues before the CDR3 end; the end is taken from the germline J gene. The chain employs TRBV4-1 and TRBJ2-4; weak D call: TRBD2 (6 bases). The V gene's germline CDR1 is MGHRA and CDR2 YSYEKL. This CDR3 is 18 amino acids long. V was clipped by 1 base and J by 4 bases, with 20 bases between them. Partial CDR3 DNA: TGCGCCAGCAGCCAAGTAGCGGTGGCCGGTGGGGAAAAAAACATT. As protein: CASSQVAVAGGEKNI. Given in full, the CDR3 is CASSQVAVAGGEKNIQYF.

A word on this clone: Read sequence stops 3 residues before the CDR3 end, and the germline J gene provides the missing end. V usage is TRBV18 and J usage is TRBJ2-4, with TRBD1 matching over 7 bases. From germline, CDR1 is KGHSH and CDR2 LQKENI. This CDR3 is 15 amino acids long. CDR3 sequence: CASSPGAGGNYGQYF. The CDR3 DNA, read in part, is TGTGCCAGCTCACCGGGAGCAGGGGGTAACTATGGT.

A remark on this clone: Sequencing ends 3 residues short of the CDR3 end; the germline J gene provides the rest. The chain has TRBV7-2 and TRBJ2-1, with a possible D match to TRBD1 (6 bases). The CDR3 totals 15 residues. V was cut by 5 bases and J by 4 bases, with 15 bases left in between. Per germline, CDR1 SGHTA and CDR2 FQGNSA. CDR3 DNA, as far as it was read: TGTGCCAGCAGCCAAGGTCAGGGGCGGTACAATGAG. It specifies CASSQGQGRYNE. The entire CDR3 protein is CASSQGQGRYNEQFF.

Of note for this clone: The read falls 3 residues short of the CDR3 end, and the missing part is taken from the germline J gene. This chain links TRBV19 with TRBJ2-2; the D gene could be TRBD1 or TRBD2 (5 bases each). In germline, CDR1 is LNHDA, CDR2 SQIVND (reference sequence). The CDR3 loop spans 15 amino acids. The sequenced part of the CDR3 DNA is TGTGCCAGTAGTGCTCAGGGAGCTGGGGCCAACGTG. Residues: CASSAQGAGANV. The entire CDR3 protein is CASSAQGAGANVLFF.

A word on this clone: From the germline J gene comes the end of the CDR3, since the read stops 3 residues before it. The chain has TRBV2 and TRBJ2-1, with 9 bases fitting TRBD2. The CDR3 is made up of 16 amino acids. The trim removed 8 bases at V and 5 bases at J, leaving 13 bases unmatched. In germline, CDR1 is SNHLY, CDR2 FYNNEI. CDR3 protein: CASSPSGTATDNEQFF. Incomplete CDR3 DNA: TGTGCCAGCTCTCCTAGCGGGACCGCGACGGACAATGAG.

About this clone itself: The CDR3 end lies 3 residues beyond the end of the read and is filled in from the germline J gene. The genes are TRBV30 and TRBJ2-3; D is undetermined. This CDR3 has 16 amino acids. Germline lookup yields CDR1 GTSNPN and CDR2 SVGIG (reference sequence). CDR3 protein: CAWSVPGLRSNQPQYF. The part of the CDR3 DNA that was read is TGTGCCTGGAGTGTACCCGGGTTGCGGAGCAATCAGCCG.

With regard to this clone: Read coverage stops 3 residues before the CDR3 terminus; the germline J gene supplies the remainder. The rearrangement joins TRBV19 to TRBJ1-5, with unresolved D. V gave up 6 bases and J gave up 0 bases, with 12 bases separating them. Germline CDR1 reads LNHDA; CDR2 reads SQIVND (reference sequence). This CDR3 comprises 15 residues. The sequenced CDR3 bases are TGTGCCAGTAGAAGGTCAGTTTATAGCAATCAGCCC. Protein product: CASRRSVYSNQP. The entire CDR3 sequence reads CASRRSVYSNQPQHF.

A word on this clone: The CDR3 goes on 3 residues after the read ends, and that part is filled in from the germline J gene. The V call is TRBV5-3, the J call TRBJ1-1; a weak D match, TRBD1 (5 bases). TRBV5-3 is treated as an ORF (open reading frame) with a function not yet certain. V was clipped by 3 bases and J by 3 bases, with 18 bases between them. This CDR3 comprises 16 residues. Partial CDR3 DNA: TGTGCCAGAAGCTCTCGACCAGGGCCGTCGTACACTGAA. Protein sequence: CARSSRPGPSYTE. The full CDR3 sequence reads CARSSRPGPSYTEAFF.

About this clone: Sequencing ends 3 residues short of the CDR3 end; the germline J gene provides the rest. J is TRBJ2-3 and V is TRBV20-1, with D possibly matching TRBD1 (6 bases). The CDR3 extends over 13 amino acids. The V gene lost 6 bases and the J gene lost 6 bases, with 16 bases spanning the gap. CDR1 and CDR2 (germline): DFQATT, SNEGSKA (reference sequence). CDR3 DNA, as far as it was read: TGCAGTGCCCCGGACAAAAGGGGGGATACG. Amino acids: CSAPDKRGDT. The entire CDR3 protein reads CSAPDKRGDTQYF.

The CDR3 loop is CASSSSSGGGGPQHF. The covered CDR3 bases are TGTGCCAGCAGCTCCTCCTCCGGCGGGGGGGGACCC. The gene calls are TRBV7-2 and TRBJ1-5; D is possibly TRBD1 (5 bases). The read ends 3 residues before the CDR3 terminus; that terminus is restored from the germline J gene. The CDR3 is 15 residues long. The germline V gene has CDR1 SGHTA and CDR2 FQGNSA.

A note on this clone: The missing CDR3 end, 3 residues past where the read stops, is filled in from the germline J gene. This chain links TRBV7-9 with TRBJ1-1; D not certain. The germline gives CDR1 SEHNR, CDR2 FQNEAQ (reference sequence). The CDR3 has 12 amino acids. Partial CDR3 DNA: TGTGCCAGCAGCTCCGAGATCCACGGA. This encodes CASSSEIHG. The full CDR3 protein is CASSSEIHGAFF. The full variable domain, in which reference TRBV7-9 and TRBJ1-1 provide the parts outside the CDR3, is DTGVSQNPRHKITKRGQNVTFRCDPISEHNRLYWYRQTLGQGPEFLTYFQNEAQLEKSRLLSDRFSAERPKGSFSTLEIQRTEQGDSAMYLCASSSEIHGAFFGQGTRLTVV.

The covered CDR3 bases are TGTGCCAGCAGCCTTGCGACTCTTTTTAATTCACCC. Translating it yields CASSLATLFNSP. The entire CDR3 sequence reads CASSLATLFNSPLHF. The chain combines TRBV2 with TRBJ1-6; D is unresolved. Read data end 3 residues before the CDR3 end; the end is taken from the germline J gene. This CDR3 has 15 residues. CDR1 is SNHLY, CDR2 FYNNEI, per germline. V gave up 6 bases and J gave up 6 bases, with 15 bases separating them.

In regard to this clone: The read stops 3 residues short of the end of the CDR3; the missing end is completed from the germline J gene. The identical CDR3 is also encoded by other nucleotide sequences in the sample. This chain links TRBV6-1 with TRBJ1-1, with D unclear. CDR1 is MNHNS and CDR2 is SASEGT in the germline V gene. The CDR3 is made up of 13 amino acids. The CDR3 spells CASSERLANTAFF. The DNA read from the CDR3 is TGTGCCAGCAGTGAACGACTAGCAAATACG.

About this clone: The observed sequence ends 3 residues before the CDR3 terminus, with the missing tail filled in from the germline J gene. The V gene is TRBV7-2, the J gene TRBJ1-2; D gene unclear. Per germline, CDR1 SGHTA and CDR2 FQGNSA. The CDR3 contains 15 residues. CDR3 DNA (partial): TGTGCCAGCAGCTTACTAGCGGGTACCTACAATGAC. It codes for CASSLLAGTYND. The entire CDR3 reads CASSLLAGTYNDYTF.

A word on this clone: The sequenced fragment ends 3 residues before the CDR3 boundary, so the rest is inferred from the germline J gene. The chain joins TRBV20-1 to TRBJ2-2; D is possibly TRBD1 or TRBD2 (5 bases each). The CDR3 has 16 amino acids. In germline, CDR1 is DFQATT, CDR2 SNEGSKA (reference sequence). CDR3 bases read: TGCAGTGCTAGTGCAGGGAGCCCCTCCTATAATTCACCG. This encodes CSASAGSPSYNSP. The CDR3 as a whole reads CSASAGSPSYNSPLFF.

In regard to this clone: The read terminates 3 residues before the CDR3 end, so the remaining end is supplied by the germline J gene. J is TRBJ2-1 and V is TRBV7-9, with TRBD1 matching over 7 bases. Germline V gene sequence: CDR1 SEHNR, CDR2 FQNEAQ (reference sequence). The trim removed 6 bases at V and 4 bases at J, leaving 3 bases unmatched. CDR3 size: 13 residues. The CDR3 region is CASSRGQYNEQFF. Incomplete CDR3 DNA: TGTGCCAGCAGTCGGGGACAGTACAATGAG.

A word on this clone: The DNA ends 3 residues before the CDR3 does, and the rest of the CDR3 is filled in from the germline J gene. This chain connects TRBV19 to TRBJ1-2; 12 bases are a match to TRBD1. The CDR3 is 17 amino acids. Germline CDR1 reads LNHDA; CDR2 reads SQIVND (reference sequence). CDR3 region: CASSIGTGGTSYNDYTF. Incomplete CDR3 DNA: TGTGCCAGTAGTATTGGGACAGGGGGCACGTCCTACAATGAC.

On this clone: The DNA ends 3 residues before the CDR3 does, and the rest of the CDR3 is filled in from the germline J gene. This chain links TRBV5-1 with TRBJ1-2; TRBD1 matches 7 bases. The CDR3 loop spans 17 amino acids. The germline V gene encodes CDR1 SGHRS and CDR2 YFSETQ. With V trimmed by 1 base and J by 4 bases, 13 bases remained unmatched. CDR3 DNA, as far as it was read: TGCGCCAGCAGCTTGTCCCTTGACCTAGGGGGCCCCTATGGC. Residues: CASSLSLDLGGPYG. The complete CDR3 sequence is CASSLSLDLGGPYGYTF.

As regards this clone: With the read ending 3 residues before the CDR3 end, the germline J gene is used to fill in that end. The V gene is TRBV19, the J gene TRBJ2-4, with a possible D match to TRBD1 (6 bases). Germline CDR1 is LNHDA and CDR2 is SQIVND (reference sequence). The CDR3 sequence is 19 residues long. V was cut by 0 bases and J by 4 bases, with 22 bases left in between. The CDR3 sequence is CASSIDVDLAQGRKNIQYF. Incomplete CDR3 DNA: TGTGCCAGTAGTATAGATGTCGATCTCGCCCAGGGGAGAAAAAACATT.

Comment on this clone: The CDR3 extends 3 residues past the end of the read, so its final part is completed from the germline J gene. The V and J genes are TRBV5-1 and TRBJ1-4; 9 positions match TRBD1. The V gene's germline CDR1 is SGHRS and CDR2 YFSETQ. With 3 bases clipped from V and 0 bases from J, the junction kept 0 bases outside the gene matches. This CDR3 is 15 amino acids long. The CDR3 loop is CASSWDRATNEKLFF. The covered CDR3 bases are TGCGCCAGCAGCTGGGACAGGGCAACTAATGAAAAA.

Details on this clone: The read is 3 residues too short to cover the CDR3 end, so that end is filled in from the germline J gene. The rearrangement uses TRBV19 and TRBJ1-5, with D unclear. The CDR3 is made up of 14 amino acids. V shed 1 base and J shed 4 bases, with 8 bases lying between them. Germline V lookup: CDR1 LNHDA, CDR2 SQIVND (reference sequence). The part of the CDR3 DNA that was read is TGTGCCAGTAGTATAGGGTCAGTTAATCAGCCC. Protein product: CASSIGSVNQP. The CDR3, in full, reads CASSIGSVNQPQHF.

With regard to this clone: The read terminates 3 residues before the CDR3 end, so the remaining end is supplied by the germline J gene. The V gene is TRBV7-2, the J gene TRBJ1-1; D ambiguous. This CDR3 comprises 15 residues. Germline V lookup: CDR1 SGHTA, CDR2 FQGNSA. V was trimmed by 2 bases and J by 1 base, leaving 11 bases between them. CDR3 DNA (partial): TGTGCCAGCAGCTTAACTCGCAGGCCGAACACTGAA. This translates into CASSLTRRPNTE. The full CDR3 reads CASSLTRRPNTEAFF.

On this clone itself: The CDR3 end falls 3 residues outside the read, so it is completed with the germline J gene. This CDR3 is also generated by other DNA sequences in the sample. V gene TRBV5-5 combines with J gene TRBJ1-2; D gene uncertain. The CDR3 totals 13 residues. Germline CDR1 reads SGHKS; CDR2 reads YYEKEE (reference sequence). V was clipped by 0 bases and J by 3 bases, with 6 bases between them. The CDR3 spells CASSLGTDYGYTF. Incomplete CDR3 DNA: TGTGCCAGCAGCTTGGGAACGGACTATGGC. Based on the CDR3 plus reference TRBV5-5 and TRBJ1-2, the full variable domain is DAGVTQSPTHLIKTRGQQVTLRCSPISGHKSVSWYQQVLGQGPQFIFQYYEKEERGRGNFPDRFSARQFPNYSSELNVNALLLGDSALYLCASSLGTDYGYTFGSGTRLTVV.

The CDR3 region is CATRNLKGGGGANVLFF. The sequenced CDR3 bases are TGTGCCACCCGAAACCTAAAAGGGGGCGGTGGGGCCAACGTA. The rearrangement joins TRBV19 to TRBJ1-4, with 7 bases matching TRBD1. The CDR3 end falls 3 residues outside the read, so it is completed with the germline J gene. The germline gives CDR1 LNHDA, CDR2 SQIVND (reference sequence). CDR3 length equals 17 residues.

As to this clone: Read sequence stops 3 residues before the CDR3 end, and the germline J gene provides the missing end. The V call is TRBV6-1, the J call TRBJ2-4; D unresolved. V lost 3 bases, J lost 2 bases, and 14 bases lay in between. This CDR3 is built from 16 residues. The germline V gene has CDR1 MNHNS and CDR2 SASEGT. The CDR3: CASSDMVLRTKNIQYF. Incomplete CDR3 DNA: TGTGCCAGCAGTGATATGGTCCTGCGGACCAAAAACATT.

Regarding this clone: The sequence runs out 3 residues before the end of the CDR3; the remainder is reconstructed from the germline J gene. V is TRBV27 and J is TRBJ2-5; the match to TRBD1 covers 8 bases. Germline assignment: CDR1 MNHEY and CDR2 SMNVEV (reference sequence). J gave up 2 bases and V 6 bases, and 11 bases lay outside the gene matches. This CDR3 has 16 amino acids. The sequenced CDR3 bases are TGTGCCAGCAGCCCGAGGGACAGGCAACTACAAGAGACC. As protein: CASSPRDRQLQET. The CDR3 as a whole reads CASSPRDRQLQETQYF.